Detailed here is one T cell receptor (beta chain). Its antigen is unknown. No base quality information exists; no much larger clone differs at one position. The data stem from a study of T cells in Graves' hyperthyroidism and ophthalmopathy (dated by TCRdb to the late 2010s). At the level of the whole study: Peripheral blood samples were taken at the time of initial diagnosis, prior to any treatment. After sampling, hyperthyroidism patients received methimazole starting at 30 mg daily, and ophthalmopathy patients received high-dose intravenous methylprednisolone. According to the paper, TCR Vbeta CDR3 sequencing was carried out on 135 peripheral blood samples, which came from fewer than 50 ophthalmopathy, 75 or so hyperthyroidism and approximately 17 progressor patients. The approximately 95 discovery patients were divided at random into training and test sets in a 7:3 ratio. In about 6 Graves' hyperthyroidism patients, the study also compared T-cell repertoires from thyroid tissue with T-cell repertoires from blood. An independent validation cohort of around 19 hyperthyroidism patients and 15 or so patients who later progressed to ophthalmopathy tested prospective prediction of ophthalmopathy. To identify TCR V-J signatures that set the groups apart, the researchers used a discovery cohort of 100 patients, made up of roughly 45 with Graves' ophthalmopathy and some 60 with stable Graves' hyperthyroidism. The research as a whole found: No statistical method was used to set the sample size in advance, and investigators knew the group allocation. Most expanded thyroid clonotypes (frequency above 0.001) were also detected in blood, a finding suggesting that blood repertoires may reflect thyroid immune responses. In validation, the model predicted progression to ophthalmopathy a median of 6.5 months before onset, with about 70% sensitivity and roughly 77% specificity. A model built on a 13 V-J signature distinguished ophthalmopathy from stable hyperthyroidism, reaching 85% to 90% sensitivity and 81.08% specificity in cross-validation and 80%/75% in testing.

Amplification of TCR beta CDR3 regions was carried out from RNA transcripts. A first-round RT-PCR of the TCR CDR3 used the HTBI primer set with the Qiagen OneStep RT-PCR kit. Libraries were constructed in a second round of multiplex PCR, after which size selection and purification were carried out. Paired-end sequencing of the libraries was performed with 100 bp reads on an Illumina HiSeq2000. In the original analysis: SOAPnuke was used to process the raw data, removing reads that contained adapters or uncalled bases, had a mean Phred below 15, or lacked an exact match to the constant primer or identifier. High-quality paired reads were merged using COPE v1.2.5, and each unique nucleotide sequence was defined as a clonotype. Clonotypes were aligned to IMGT TRBV, TRBD and TRBJ reference segments using MiTCR v1.1. The analysis included only V-J combinations with a frequency above 0.0001, which together covered more than 98% of the repertoires. The TCS score was defined as F50 (clonal expansion) divided by E x V (chaos), with BLOSUM62-based TCRdist calculated between CDR3 peptides within each V-J. Welch's t-statistics and random forest reduced 500 to 550 V-J features to 10 to 15, which were used in a naive Bayes classifier (R e1071). Using fastp trimming at Q25 and MiXCR clonotype assembly, TCRdb reanalyzed the public sequencing data and kept in-frame beta chains. CDR3 protein sequences are deduplicated, and each keeps its most common genes and DNA. The V and J calls reflect TCRdb's pipeline rather than the authors' work. The sample profile shows roughly 550,000 distinct CDR3 sequences; approximately 16% of them were found once. The leading ten clones occupy 25% to 30% of the sample.

Ophthalmopathy patients had moderately to severely active disease, with a Clinical Activity Score of 3 or more, a NOSPECS grade of 4 or more, and a disease duration of less than 3 months. Any patient with an uncontrolled infection, another autoimmune disease, pregnancy or lactation was excluded. Diagnoses were based on clinical symptoms, serum thyroxine and TRAb, thyroid ultrasound and orbital computed tomography. PBMCs were isolated from 7.5 to 10 ml of fresh peripheral blood by Ficoll-Paque density gradient centrifugation. Total RNA was extracted using Trizol reagent, and RNA quality was assessed on an Agilent 2100 Bioanalyzer. Taken from cysteine to phenylalanine, the CDR3 has 19 residues. Only the CDR3 DNA is retained, 57 bases long and in frame from the first base. Relative to germline, V is 0 bases shorter and J is 8 bases shorter, with 26 bases between their ends. Based on the germline V gene, the CDR1 and CDR2 sequences are MNHEY and SVGAGI.

This clonotype was obtained from a woman younger than 45 with Graves' ophthalmopathy. The sequenced sample consisted of blood. The sequence joins TRBV6-5 to TRBJ2-1; the best D guess is TRBD2, with 9 bases matching. This receptor carries the CDR3 CASSYSGTGDSGSQDEQFF. The sequenced DNA is TGTGCCAGCAGTTACTCGGGGACAGGAGATAGCGGGAGTCAGGATGAGCAGTTCTTC.